Presented here are 19 T cell receptor beta chains from one specimen sequenced in a study of Ad26.COV2.S vaccination and SARS-CoV-2 variants. TCRdb's copy holds only in-frame clones and misses some; the assay was immunoSEQ multiplex PCR. The repertoire includes hundreds of thousands of clones, around 89% of them detected once, and 6.4% sits in the top ten. Treatment defined: roughly 18 received Ad26.COV2.S at low or high dose, single or two shots; several received placebo; per-sample allocation not given. Samples analyzed were those drawn on day 63 after the first vaccine or placebo injection. The sequencing used peripheral blood, collected in a trial of Ad26.COV2.S vaccine versus placebo. The receptors stem from a person aged 18-65 years who received the Ad26.COV2.S COVID-19 vaccine or a placebo.

This sequence joins TRBV9 and TRBJ2-1; possible D gene TRBD2, 6 bases. In germline, CDR1 is SGDLS, CDR2 YYNGEE. The CDR3 is made up of 18 amino acids. The V and J ends lost 4 bases and 0 bases respectively, with 20 bases between them. The CDR3 nucleotides are TGTGCCAGCAGCCCCCCCCCGTCGAGGGAGGTCTCCTACAATGAGCAGTTCTTC. Translated, it gives CASSPPPSREVSYNEQFF.

The chain joins TRBV7-3 to TRBJ1-6; D not certain. V was clipped by 5 bases and J by 3 bases, with 5 bases between them. This CDR3 is built from 13 residues. Germline loops: CDR1 SGHTA, CDR2 FQGTGA. CDR3 sequence: CASSQVYNSPLHF. The CDR3, as DNA: TGTGCCAGCAGCCAAGTCTATAATTCACCCCTCCACTTT.

This chain joins TRBV7-9 and TRBJ1-1, with D maybe TRBD1 (5 bases). The germline gives CDR1 SEHNR, CDR2 FQNEAQ (reference sequence). V lost 1 base and J 4 bases, leaving 13 bases between the germline ends. This CDR3 region has 15 residues. CDR3 coding DNA: TGTGCCAGCAGCTTAGGTCCTCAGGGTGGCACTGAAGCTTTCTTT. It encodes CASSLGPQGGTEAFF.

The chain combines TRBV12-5 with TRBJ1-2; no firm D call. This CDR3 spans 13 amino acids. V shed 2 bases and J shed 6 bases, with 10 bases lying between them. Looked up from germline, CDR1 is LGHNT and CDR2 is FRNRAP. CDR3: CASGLWNPNGYTF. DNA of the CDR3: TGTGCTAGTGGTTTGTGGAACCCGAATGGCTACACCTTC.

This rearrangement joins TRBV28 to TRBJ2-7, with D perhaps assigned TRBD1 or TRBD2 (5 bases each). With 9 bases removed from V and 3 bases from J, the gap between germline ends came to 18 bases. The CDR3 runs 14 residues. Per the germline V gene, CDR1 is MDHEN and CDR2 is SYDVKM. The CDR3 region has the DNA TGTGCCAGTTCGATCTTCGGGGCAGTCTACGAGCAGTACTTC. Translating gives CASSIFGAVYEQYF.

A few counts support this clone. CDR3 sequence reads: CASSPRRGGDSPLHF. The CDR3 DNA sequence: TGTGCCAGCAGCCCCCGGCGGGGGGGAGATTCACCCCTCCACTTT. This chain joins TRBV7-9 and TRBJ1-6; tentative D call: TRBD1 (5 bases). The CDR3 runs to 15 residues. V lost 5 bases and J lost 8, with 16 bases in between. Per the germline V gene, CDR1 is SEHNR and CDR2 is FQNEAQ (reference sequence).

Comments on this clone: The sample carries other DNA sequences with the same CDR3. The genes are TRBV27 and TRBJ2-7; 7 positions match TRBD1. J was trimmed by 6 bases and V by 4 bases; bases with no gene match: 3. This CDR3 has 12 amino acids. Germline CDR1 is MNHEY and CDR2 is SMNVEV (reference sequence). CDR3 DNA: TGTGCCAGCAGTTCGACAGGGCGCGAGCAGTACTTC. Encoded protein: CASSSTGREQYF.

By sample fraction, this clone is medium-sized (0.01 to 0.1%). The rearrangement uses TRBV5-6 and TRBJ1-2; D unresolved. V gave up 0 bases and J gave up 3 bases, with 12 bases separating them. The CDR3 contains 15 residues. Per the germline V gene, CDR1 is SGHDT and CDR2 is YYEEEE. The CDR3 DNA sequence: TGTGCCAGCAGCTTGGTGGGCCGGACCTACTATGGCTACACCTTC. It translates to CASSLVGRTYYGYTF.

The chain has TRBV4-3 and TRBJ2-2; tentative D call: TRBD2 (5 bases). The CDR3 sequence is 14 residues long. V lost 2 bases to trimming and J lost 6 bases, with 10 bases between them. Germline CDR1 LGHNA, CDR2 YSLEER. The CDR3 DNA reads TGCGCCAGCAGCCAACTACTAGGGCCCGGGGAGCTGTTTTTT. It yields the protein CASSQLLGPGELFF.

The rearrangement joins TRBV15 to TRBJ1-1; perhaps TRBD1 as D (6 bases). The CDR3 length is 15 residues. Trimming removed 1 base at V and 2 bases at J, with 11 bases between. Per the germline V gene, CDR1 is LNHNV and CDR2 is YYDKDF (reference sequence). The CDR3 DNA sequence: TGTGCCACCAGCAGAGCGGGGGCCCCTAACACTGAAGCTTTCTTT. Amino acid sequence: CATSRAGAPNTEAFF.

The chain is built from TRBV6-5 and TRBJ2-1; D not resolved. CDR1 and CDR2 (germline): MNHEY, SVGAGI. The CDR3 contains 11 residues. With 8 bases removed from V and 10 bases from J, the gap between germline ends came to 12 bases. CDR3 coding DNA: TGTGCCAGCGGCCGGGCAGCCGAGCAGTTCTTC. Translating it yields CASGRAAEQFF.

The chain combines TRBV19 with TRBJ1-4; the D is unclear. The CDR3 length is 14 residues. Germline CDR1 reads LNHDA; CDR2 reads SQIVND (reference sequence). V gave up 1 base and J gave up 4 bases, with 7 bases separating them. CDR3 amino acids: CASSIGHLNEKLFF. The DNA for the CDR3 is TGTGCCAGTAGTATAGGACATCTTAATGAAAAACTGTTTTTT.

The chain carries TRBV7-6 and TRBJ2-7; 7 positions match TRBD1. This CDR3 comprises 15 residues. Trimming cost V 5 bases and J 5 bases; bases outside gene matches: 12. Looked up from germline, CDR1 is SGHVS and CDR2 is FNYEAQ. CDR3 loop: CASSPRQGKGDEQYF. As DNA, the CDR3 is TGTGCCAGCAGCCCTCGACAGGGCAAGGGGGACGAGCAGTACTTC.

The CDR3 region is CASSQEEWAGENQPQHF. The CDR3, as DNA: TGTGCCAGCAGCCAAGAAGAGTGGGCAGGGGAGAATCAGCCCCAGCATTTT. The chain links TRBV4-2 to TRBJ1-5, with D maybe TRBD1 (6 bases). Trimming took off 0 bases at V and 4 bases at J, with 16 bases between the two ends. Germline assignment: CDR1 LGHNA and CDR2 YNFKEQ. The CDR3 runs 17 residues.

This sequence joins TRBV6-5 and TRBJ1-2; D unclear. CDR1 is MNHEY, CDR2 SVGAGI, per germline. The CDR3 runs 11 residues. The V end lost 10 bases, the J end lost 4 bases, and 10 bases lay between the germline ends. CDR3 coding DNA: TGTGCCACCGGAATAGGCTATGGCTACACCTTC. Translation: CATGIGYGYTF.

V gene TRBV7-9 combines with J gene TRBJ2-1; D ambiguous. Trimming removed 5 bases at V and 2 bases at J, with 13 bases between. Germline V gene lookup returns CDR1 SEHNR and CDR2 FQNEAQ (reference sequence). This CDR3 comprises 15 residues. The CDR3 coding sequence is TGTGCCAGCAGCCCCGAGAGAGGACCCTACAATGAGCAGTTCTTC. The encoded protein is CASSPERGPYNEQFF.

This sequence joins TRBV6-2 or TRBV6-3 and TRBJ1-5, with TRBD1 as a possible D gene (5 bases). CDR1 and CDR2 from the germline V gene are MNHEY and SVGEGT. Trimming left V 8 bases short and J 7 bases short, with 15 bases between. The CDR3 contains 13 residues. The CDR3 coding sequence is TGTGCCAGCGGCCGGGACGGTGGCCAGCCCCAGCATTTT. Translating it yields CASGRDGGQPQHF.

The J gene is TRBJ1-5, the V gene TRBV6-6, with a possible D match to TRBD1 (6 bases). Germline values: CDR1 MNHNY, CDR2 SVGAGI (reference sequence). This CDR3 is built from 15 residues. Trimming removed 5 bases at V and 7 bases at J, with 18 bases between. CDR3 sequence: CASSPQGGGVQPQHF. CDR3 DNA sequence: TGTGCCAGCAGTCCCCAAGGAGGGGGGGTACAGCCCCAGCATTTT.

This chain uses TRBV7-3 with TRBJ2-2; TRBD2 might be the D (5 bases). The V gene lost 7 bases and the J gene lost 5 bases, with 8 bases spanning the gap. Germline assignment: CDR1 SGHTA and CDR2 FQGTGA. The CDR3 is 12 amino acids. This CDR3 is CASTPGTGELFF. Written as DNA, the CDR3 is TGTGCCAGCACCCCGGGAACCGGGGAGCTGTTTTTT. The full variable domain, rest sourced from reference TRBV7-3 and TRBJ2-2, is GAGVSQTPSNKVTEKGKYVELRCDPISGHTALYWYRQSLGQGPEFLIYFQGTGAADDSGLPNDRFFAVRPEGSVSTLKIQRTERGDSAVYLCASTPGTGELFFGEGSRLTVL.